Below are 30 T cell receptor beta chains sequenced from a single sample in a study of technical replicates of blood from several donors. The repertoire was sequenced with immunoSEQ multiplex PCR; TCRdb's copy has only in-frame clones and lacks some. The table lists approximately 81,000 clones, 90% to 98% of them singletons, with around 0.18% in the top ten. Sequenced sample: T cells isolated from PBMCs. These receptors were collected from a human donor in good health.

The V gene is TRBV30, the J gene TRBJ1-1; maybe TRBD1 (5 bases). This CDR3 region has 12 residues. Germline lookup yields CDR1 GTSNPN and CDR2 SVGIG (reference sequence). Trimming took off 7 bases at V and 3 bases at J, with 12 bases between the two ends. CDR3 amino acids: CASGEDYTEAFF. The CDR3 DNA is TGTGCCTCGGGGGAAGATTACACTGAAGCTTTCTTT.

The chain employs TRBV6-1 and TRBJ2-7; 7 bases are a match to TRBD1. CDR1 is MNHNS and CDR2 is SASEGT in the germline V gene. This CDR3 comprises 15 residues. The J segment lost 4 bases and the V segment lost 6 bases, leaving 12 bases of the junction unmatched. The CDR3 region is CASRTRQGVGYEQYF. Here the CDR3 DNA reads TGTGCCAGCAGGACGCGACAGGGAGTGGGATACGAGCAGTACTTC.

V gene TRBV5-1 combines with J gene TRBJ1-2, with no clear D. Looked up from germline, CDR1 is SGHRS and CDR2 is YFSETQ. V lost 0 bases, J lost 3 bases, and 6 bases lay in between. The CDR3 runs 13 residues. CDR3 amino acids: CASSLDRYYGYTF. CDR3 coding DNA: TGCGCCAGCAGCTTGGACAGATACTATGGCTACACCTTC.

The DNA for the CDR3 is TGTGCCAGCAGCTTAGTGGGGGGTGGCGGGAGGGCCTACGAGCAGTACTTC. Its translation is CASSLVGGGGRAYEQYF. The rearrangement joins TRBV11-2 to TRBJ2-7, with TRBD2 identical over 9 bases. The V gene's germline CDR1 is SGHAT and CDR2 FQNNGV. V shed 1 base, J shed 2 bases, and the junction held 9 bases outside the gene matches. The CDR3 is made up of 17 amino acids.

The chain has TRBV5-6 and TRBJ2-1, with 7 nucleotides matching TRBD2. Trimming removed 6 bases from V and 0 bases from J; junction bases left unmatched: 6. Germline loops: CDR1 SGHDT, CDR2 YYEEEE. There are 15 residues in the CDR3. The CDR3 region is CASNEGGSSYNEQFF. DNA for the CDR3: TGTGCCAGCAACGAAGGCGGGAGCTCCTACAATGAGCAGTTCTTC. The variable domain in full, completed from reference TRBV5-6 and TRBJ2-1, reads DAGVTQSPTHLIKTRGQQVTLRCSPKSGHDTVSWYQQALGQGPQFIFQYYEEEERQRGNFPDRFSGHQFPNYSSELNVNALLLGDSALYLCASNEGGSSYNEQFFGPGTRLTVL.

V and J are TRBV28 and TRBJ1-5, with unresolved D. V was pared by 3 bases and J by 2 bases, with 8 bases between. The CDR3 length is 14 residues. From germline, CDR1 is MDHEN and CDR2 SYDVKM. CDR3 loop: CASSLGGRNQPQHF. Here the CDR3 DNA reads TGTGCCAGCAGTTTGGGAGGCCGCAATCAGCCCCAGCATTTT.

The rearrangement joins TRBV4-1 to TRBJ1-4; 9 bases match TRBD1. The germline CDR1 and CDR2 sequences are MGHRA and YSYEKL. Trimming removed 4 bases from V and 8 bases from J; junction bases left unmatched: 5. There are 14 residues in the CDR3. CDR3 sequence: CASSPWTGDEKLFF. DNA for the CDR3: TGCGCCAGCAGCCCCTGGACAGGGGACGAAAAACTGTTTTTT.

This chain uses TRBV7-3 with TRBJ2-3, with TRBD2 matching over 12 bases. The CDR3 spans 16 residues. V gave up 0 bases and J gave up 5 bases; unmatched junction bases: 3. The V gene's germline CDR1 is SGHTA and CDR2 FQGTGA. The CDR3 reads CASSLTTSGGLDTQYF. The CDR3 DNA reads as TGTGCCAGCAGCTTAACGACTAGCGGGGGTTTAGATACGCAGTATTTT. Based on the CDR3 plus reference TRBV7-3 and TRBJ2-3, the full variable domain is GAGVSQTPSNKVTEKGKYVELRCDPISGHTALYWYRQSLGQGPEFLIYFQGTGAADDSGLPNDRFFAVRPEGSVSTLKIQRTERGDSAVYLCASSLTTSGGLDTQYFGPGTRLTVL.

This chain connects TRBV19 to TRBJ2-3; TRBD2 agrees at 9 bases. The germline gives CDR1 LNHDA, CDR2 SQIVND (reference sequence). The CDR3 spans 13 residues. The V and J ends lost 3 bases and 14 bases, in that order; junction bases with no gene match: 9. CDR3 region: CASSMFRGRAPYF. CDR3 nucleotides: TGTGCCAGTAGTATGTTCCGCGGGAGGGCTCCGTATTTT. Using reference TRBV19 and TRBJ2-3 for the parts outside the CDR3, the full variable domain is DGGITQSPKYLFRKEGQNVTLSCEQNLNHDAMYWYRQDPGQGLRLIYYSQIVNDFQKGDIAEGYSVSREKKESFPLTVTSAQKNPTAFYLCASSMFRGRAPYFGPGTRLTVL.

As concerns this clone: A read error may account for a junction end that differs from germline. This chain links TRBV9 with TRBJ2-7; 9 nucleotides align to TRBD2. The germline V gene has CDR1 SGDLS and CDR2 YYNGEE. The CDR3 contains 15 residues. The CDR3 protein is CASSVAGTSSDEQYF. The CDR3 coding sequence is TGTGCCAGCAGCGTAGCGGGGACTAGCTCCGACGAGCAGTACTTC.

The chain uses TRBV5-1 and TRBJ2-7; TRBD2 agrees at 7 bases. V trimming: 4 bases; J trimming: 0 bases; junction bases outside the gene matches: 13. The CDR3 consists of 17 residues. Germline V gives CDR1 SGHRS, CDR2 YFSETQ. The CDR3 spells CASSNGGLRGSSYEQYF. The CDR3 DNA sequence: TGCGCCAGCAGCAATGGGGGTCTGCGGGGGAGCTCCTACGAGCAGTACTTC.

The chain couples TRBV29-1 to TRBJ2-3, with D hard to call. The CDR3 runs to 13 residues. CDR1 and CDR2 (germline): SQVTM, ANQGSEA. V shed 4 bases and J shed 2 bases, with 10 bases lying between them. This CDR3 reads CSVGSRSTDTQYF. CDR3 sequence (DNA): TGCAGCGTTGGATCCAGGTCCACAGATACGCAGTATTTT.

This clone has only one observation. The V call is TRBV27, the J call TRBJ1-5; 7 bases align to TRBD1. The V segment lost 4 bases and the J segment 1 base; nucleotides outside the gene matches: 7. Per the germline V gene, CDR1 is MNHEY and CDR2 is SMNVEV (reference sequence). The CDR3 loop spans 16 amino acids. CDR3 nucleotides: TGTGCCAGCAGTTCAGGGGCAGGGGGAAGCAATCAGCCCCAGCATTTT. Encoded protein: CASSSGAGGSNQPQHF.

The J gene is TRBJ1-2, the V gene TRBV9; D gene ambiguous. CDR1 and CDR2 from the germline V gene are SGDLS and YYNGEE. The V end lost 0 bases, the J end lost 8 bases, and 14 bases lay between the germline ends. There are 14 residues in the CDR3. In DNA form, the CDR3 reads TGTGCCAGCAGCGTAGATGGCAGAGTGGGCGGCTACACCTTC. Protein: CASSVDGRVGGYTF. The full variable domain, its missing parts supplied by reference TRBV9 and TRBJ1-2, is DSGVTQTPKHLITATGQRVTLRCSPRSGDLSVYWYQQSLDQGLQFLIQYYNGEERAKGNILERFSAQQFPDLHSELNLSSLELGDSALYFCASSVDGRVGGYTFGSGTRLTVV.

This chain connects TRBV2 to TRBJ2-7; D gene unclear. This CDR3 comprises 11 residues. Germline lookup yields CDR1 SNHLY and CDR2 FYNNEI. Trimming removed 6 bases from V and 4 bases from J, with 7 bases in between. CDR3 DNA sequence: TGTGCCAGCAGCAGATATTACGAGCAGTACTTC. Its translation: CASSRYYEQYF.

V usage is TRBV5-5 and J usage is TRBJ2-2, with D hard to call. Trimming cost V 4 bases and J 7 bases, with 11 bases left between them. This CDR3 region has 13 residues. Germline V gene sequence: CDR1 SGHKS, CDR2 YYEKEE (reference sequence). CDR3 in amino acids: CASSLVVGGELFF. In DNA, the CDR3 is TGTGCCAGCAGCCTCGTGGTCGGCGGGGAGCTGTTTTTT.

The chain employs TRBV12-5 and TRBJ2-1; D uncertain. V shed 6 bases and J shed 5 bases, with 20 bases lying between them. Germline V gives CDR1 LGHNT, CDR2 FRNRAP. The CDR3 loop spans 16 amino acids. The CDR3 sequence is CASGLIYALTNNEQFF. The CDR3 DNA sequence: TGTGCTAGTGGCCTTATTTACGCTCTAACCAACAATGAGCAGTTCTTC. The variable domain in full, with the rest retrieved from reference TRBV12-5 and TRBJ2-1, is DARVTQTPRHKVTEMGQEVTMRCQPILGHNTVFWYRQTMMQGLELLAYFRNRAPLDDSGMPKDRFSAEMPDATLATLKIQPSEPRDSAVYFCASGLIYALTNNEQFFGPGTRLTVL.

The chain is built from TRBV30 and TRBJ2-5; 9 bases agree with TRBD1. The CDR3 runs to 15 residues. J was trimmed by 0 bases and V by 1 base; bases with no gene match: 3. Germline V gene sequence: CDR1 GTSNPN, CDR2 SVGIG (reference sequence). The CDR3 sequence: CAWSGGQGYQETQYF. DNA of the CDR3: TGTGCCTGGAGTGGGGGACAGGGTTACCAAGAGACCCAGTACTTC.

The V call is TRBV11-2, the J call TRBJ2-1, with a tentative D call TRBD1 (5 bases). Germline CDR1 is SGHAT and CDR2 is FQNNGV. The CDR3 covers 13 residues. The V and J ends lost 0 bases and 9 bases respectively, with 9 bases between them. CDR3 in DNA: TGTGCCAGCAGCTTAGATCGTCAGGGTGAGCAGTTCTTC. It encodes CASSLDRQGEQFF.

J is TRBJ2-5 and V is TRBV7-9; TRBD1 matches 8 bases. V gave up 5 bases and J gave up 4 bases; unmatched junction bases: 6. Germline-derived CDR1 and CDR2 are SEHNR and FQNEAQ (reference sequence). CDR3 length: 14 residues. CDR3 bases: TGTGCCAGCAGCCTGACAGGGGAGACAGAGACCCAGTACTTC. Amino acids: CASSLTGETETQYF.

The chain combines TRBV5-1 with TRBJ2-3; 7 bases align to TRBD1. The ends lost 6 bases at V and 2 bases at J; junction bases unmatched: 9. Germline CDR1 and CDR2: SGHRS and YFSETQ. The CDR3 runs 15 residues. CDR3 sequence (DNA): TGCGCCAGCACCTCCGGGACAGTACTCACAGATACGCAGTATTTT. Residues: CASTSGTVLTDTQYF.

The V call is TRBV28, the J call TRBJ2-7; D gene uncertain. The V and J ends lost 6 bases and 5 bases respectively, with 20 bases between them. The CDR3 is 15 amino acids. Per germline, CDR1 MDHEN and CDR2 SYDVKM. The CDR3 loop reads CASSRLYRDNHEQYF. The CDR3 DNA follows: TGTGCCAGCAGCCGTTTATACCGAGACAATCACGAGCAGTACTTC.

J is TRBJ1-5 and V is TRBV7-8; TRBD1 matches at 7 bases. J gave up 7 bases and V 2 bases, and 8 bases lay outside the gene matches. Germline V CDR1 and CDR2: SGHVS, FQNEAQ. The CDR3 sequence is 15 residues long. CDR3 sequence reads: CASSLKLTGRQPQHF. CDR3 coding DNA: TGTGCCAGCAGCTTAAAATTGACAGGGCGGCAGCCCCAGCATTTT.

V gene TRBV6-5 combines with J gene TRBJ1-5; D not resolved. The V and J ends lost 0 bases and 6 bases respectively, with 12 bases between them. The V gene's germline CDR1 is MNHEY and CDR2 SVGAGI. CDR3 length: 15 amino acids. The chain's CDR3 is CASSYSKYGGQPQHF. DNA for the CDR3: TGTGCCAGCAGTTACTCGAAGTATGGAGGTCAGCCCCAGCATTTT.

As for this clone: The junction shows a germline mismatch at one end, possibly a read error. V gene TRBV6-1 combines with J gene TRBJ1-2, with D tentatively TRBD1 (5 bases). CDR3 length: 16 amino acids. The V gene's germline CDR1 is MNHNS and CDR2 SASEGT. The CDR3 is CASIEKRNRSFYGYTF. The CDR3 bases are TGTGCCAGCATTGAAAAACGGAACAGGAGTTTCTATGGCTACACCTTC.

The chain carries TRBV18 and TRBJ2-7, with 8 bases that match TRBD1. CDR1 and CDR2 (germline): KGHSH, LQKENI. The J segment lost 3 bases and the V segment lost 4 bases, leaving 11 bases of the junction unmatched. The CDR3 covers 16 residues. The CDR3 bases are TGTGCCAGCTCACTTAGTACCGCACAGGGGGGCTACGAGCAGTACTTC. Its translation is CASSLSTAQGGYEQYF.

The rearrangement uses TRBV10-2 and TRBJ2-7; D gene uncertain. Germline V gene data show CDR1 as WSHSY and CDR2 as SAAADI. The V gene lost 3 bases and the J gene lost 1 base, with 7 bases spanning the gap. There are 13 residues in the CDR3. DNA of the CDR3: TGCGCCAGCAGTGATGTGTATTCCTACGAGCAGTACTTC. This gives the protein CASSDVYSYEQYF.

CDR3 region: CASRLSYNEQFF. The CDR3 DNA is TGCGCCAGCAGACTCTCCTACAATGAGCAGTTCTTC. The chain uses TRBV5-1 and TRBJ2-1; no clear D gene. CDR1 SGHRS and CDR2 YFSETQ come from the germline V gene. The CDR3 is made up of 12 amino acids. The V end was cut by 5 bases, the J end by 0 bases, with 3 bases between.

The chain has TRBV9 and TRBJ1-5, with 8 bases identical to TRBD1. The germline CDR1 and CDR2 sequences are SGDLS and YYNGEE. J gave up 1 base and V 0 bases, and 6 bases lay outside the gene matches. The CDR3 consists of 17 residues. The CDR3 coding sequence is TGTGCCAGCAGCGTAGAAGGACAGGGTGACAGCAATCAGCCCCAGCATTTT. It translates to CASSVEGQGDSNQPQHF.

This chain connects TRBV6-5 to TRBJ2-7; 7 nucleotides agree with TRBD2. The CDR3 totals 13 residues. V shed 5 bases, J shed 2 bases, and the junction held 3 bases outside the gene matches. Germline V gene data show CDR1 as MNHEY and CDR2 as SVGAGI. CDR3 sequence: CASSRGGPYEQYF. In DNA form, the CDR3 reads TGTGCCAGCAGTCGCGGGGGACCCTACGAGCAGTACTTC.